The T cell receptor beta chain described here comes from a study of radiotherapy plus CTLA-4 blockade in lung cancer. TCRdb's table, derived via immunoSEQ multiplex PCR, lists solely in-frame clones and lacks some. Here the sample spans about 43,000 clones, roughly 67% being singletons. The CDR3 has 16 amino acids. The germline CDR1 and CDR2 sequences are SGHAT and FQNNGV. Trimming removed 0 bases at V and 0 bases at J, with 12 bases between. It was focal radiation plus CTLA-4 blockade with ipilimumab that patients with chemo-refractory metastatic non-small-cell lung cancer received. This receptor was obtained from a human donor with non-small cell lung cancer who had a partial response to radiotherapy plus ipilimumab. The chain couples TRBV11-2 to TRBJ2-7; possible D gene TRBD1, 6 bases. This sample comprised peripheral blood, obtained from a patient treated with radiotherapy plus ipilimumab. DNA for the CDR3: TGTGCCAGCAGCTTAGAGCTGACAGGTTCCTCCTACGAGCAGTACTTC. As protein: CASSLELTGSSYEQYF.